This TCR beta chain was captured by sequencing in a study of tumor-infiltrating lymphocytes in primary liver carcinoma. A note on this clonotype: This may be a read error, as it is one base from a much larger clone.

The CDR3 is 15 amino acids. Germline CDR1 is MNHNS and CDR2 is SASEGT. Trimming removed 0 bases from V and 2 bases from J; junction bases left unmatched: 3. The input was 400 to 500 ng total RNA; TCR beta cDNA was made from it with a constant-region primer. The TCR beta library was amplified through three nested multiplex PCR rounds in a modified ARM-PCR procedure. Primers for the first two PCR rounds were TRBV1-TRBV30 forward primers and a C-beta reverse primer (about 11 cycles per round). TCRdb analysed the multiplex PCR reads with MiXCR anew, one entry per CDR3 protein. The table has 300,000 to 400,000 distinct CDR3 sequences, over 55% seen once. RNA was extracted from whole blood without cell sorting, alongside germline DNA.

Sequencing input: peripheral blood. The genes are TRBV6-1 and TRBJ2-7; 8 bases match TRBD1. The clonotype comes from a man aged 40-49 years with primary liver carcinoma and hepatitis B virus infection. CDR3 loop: CASSEAAGGTYEQYF. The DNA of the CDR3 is TGTGCCAGCAGTGAAGCGGCAGGGGGCACCTACGAGCAGTACTTC.